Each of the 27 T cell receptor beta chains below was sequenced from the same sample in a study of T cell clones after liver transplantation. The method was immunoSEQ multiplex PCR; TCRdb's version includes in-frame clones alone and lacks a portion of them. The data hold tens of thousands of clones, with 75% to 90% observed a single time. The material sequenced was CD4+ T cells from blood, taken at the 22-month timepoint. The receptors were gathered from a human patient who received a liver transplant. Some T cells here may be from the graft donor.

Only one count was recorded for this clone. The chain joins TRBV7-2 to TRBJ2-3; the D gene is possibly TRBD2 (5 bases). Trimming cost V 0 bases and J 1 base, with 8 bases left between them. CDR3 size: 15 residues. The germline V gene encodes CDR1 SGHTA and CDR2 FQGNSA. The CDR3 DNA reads TGTGCCAGCAGCTTAGCTAGCGTTGGCACAGATACGCAGTATTTT. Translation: CASSLASVGTDTQYF.

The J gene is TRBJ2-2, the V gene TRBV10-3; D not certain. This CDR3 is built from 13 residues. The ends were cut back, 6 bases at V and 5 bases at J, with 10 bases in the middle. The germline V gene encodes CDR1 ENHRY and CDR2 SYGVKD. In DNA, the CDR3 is TGTGCCATCAGGGAACAGCCGACCGGGGAGCTGTTTTTT. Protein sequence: CAIREQPTGELFF.

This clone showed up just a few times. CDR3 sequence reads: CASSRSLEQYF. CDR3 DNA: TGTGCCAGCAGCCGATCTCTCGAGCAGTACTTC. J is TRBJ2-7 and V is TRBV5-6; no clear D gene. V was pared by 4 bases and J by 6 bases, with 8 bases between. Per germline, CDR1 SGHDT and CDR2 YYEEEE. CDR3 length: 11 residues.

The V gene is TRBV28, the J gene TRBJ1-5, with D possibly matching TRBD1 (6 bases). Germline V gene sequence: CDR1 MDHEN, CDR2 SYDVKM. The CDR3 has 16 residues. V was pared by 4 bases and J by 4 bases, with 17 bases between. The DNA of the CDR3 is TGTGCCAGCAGTTCCCCGCGACAGGCCCCAAATCAGCCCCAGCATTTT. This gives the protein CASSSPRQAPNQPQHF.

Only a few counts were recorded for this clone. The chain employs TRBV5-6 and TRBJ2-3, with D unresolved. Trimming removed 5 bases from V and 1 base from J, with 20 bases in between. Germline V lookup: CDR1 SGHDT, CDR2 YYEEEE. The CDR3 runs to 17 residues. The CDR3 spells CASRSTKRPRRTDTQYF. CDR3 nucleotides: TGTGCCAGCAGATCCACTAAGCGCCCCAGGCGCACAGATACGCAGTATTTT.

CDR3 nucleotide sequence: TGTGCCAGCAGCTTAGAGGCGGGAAATGAAAAACTGTTTTTT. Its translation is CASSLEAGNEKLFF. The rearrangement links TRBV7-9 to TRBJ1-4; no definite D call. The germline V and J ends were trimmed by 1 base and 5 bases, with 8 bases remaining between them. CDR3 size: 14 residues. CDR1 and CDR2 from the germline V gene are SEHNR and FQNEAQ (reference sequence).

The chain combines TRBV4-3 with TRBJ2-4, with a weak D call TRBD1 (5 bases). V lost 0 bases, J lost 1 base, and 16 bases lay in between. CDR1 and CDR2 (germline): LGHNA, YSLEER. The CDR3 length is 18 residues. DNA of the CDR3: TGCGCCAGCAGCCAAGATGTGAGGACCGCAGGGGCCAAAAACATTCAGTACTTC. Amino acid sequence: CASSQDVRTAGAKNIQYF.

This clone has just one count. Here the CDR3 DNA reads TGCGCCAGCAGCTTGGACAGGGGGCGAGGAGATACGCAGTATTTT. It translates to CASSLDRGRGDTQYF. The chain employs TRBV5-1 and TRBJ2-3, with 9 bases matching TRBD1. Germline V CDR1 and CDR2: SGHRS, YFSETQ. The CDR3 sequence is 15 residues long. The ends lost 0 bases at V and 5 bases at J; junction bases unmatched: 4.

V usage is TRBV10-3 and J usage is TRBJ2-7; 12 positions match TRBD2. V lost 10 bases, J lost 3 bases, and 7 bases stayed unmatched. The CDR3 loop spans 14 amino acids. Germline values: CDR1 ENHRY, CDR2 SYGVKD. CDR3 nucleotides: TGTGCCACGACTAGCGGGAGAGACCTCTACGAGCAGTACTTC. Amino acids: CATTSGRDLYEQYF.

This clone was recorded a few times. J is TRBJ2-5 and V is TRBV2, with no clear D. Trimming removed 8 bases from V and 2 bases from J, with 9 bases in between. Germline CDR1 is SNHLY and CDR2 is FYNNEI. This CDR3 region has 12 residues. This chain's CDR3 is CASGLVQETQYF. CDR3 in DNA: TGTGCCAGCGGGTTGGTACAAGAGACCCAGTACTTC.

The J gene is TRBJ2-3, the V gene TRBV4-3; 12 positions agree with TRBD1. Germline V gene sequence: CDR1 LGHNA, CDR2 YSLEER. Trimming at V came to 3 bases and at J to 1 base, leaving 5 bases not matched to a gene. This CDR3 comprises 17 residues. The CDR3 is CASSQGQGAARTDTQYF. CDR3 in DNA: TGCGCCAGCAGCCAGGGACAGGGGGCAGCCCGCACAGATACGCAGTATTTT.

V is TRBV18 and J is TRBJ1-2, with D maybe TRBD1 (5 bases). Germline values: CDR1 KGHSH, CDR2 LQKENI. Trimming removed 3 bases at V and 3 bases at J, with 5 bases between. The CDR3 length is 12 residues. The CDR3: CASSPTDYGYTF. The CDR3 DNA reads TGTGCCAGCTCACCGACAGACTATGGCTACACCTTC.

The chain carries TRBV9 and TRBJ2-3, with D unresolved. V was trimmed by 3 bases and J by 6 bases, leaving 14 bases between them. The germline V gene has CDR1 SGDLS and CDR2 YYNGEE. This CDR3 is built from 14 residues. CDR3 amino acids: CASSAARVEDTQYF. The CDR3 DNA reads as TGTGCCAGCAGCGCAGCCCGTGTGGAGGATACGCAGTATTTT.

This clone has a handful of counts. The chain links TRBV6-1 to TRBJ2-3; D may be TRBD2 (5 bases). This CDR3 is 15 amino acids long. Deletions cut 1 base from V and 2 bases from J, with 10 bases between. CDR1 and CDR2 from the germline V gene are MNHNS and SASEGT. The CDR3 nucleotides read TGTGCCAGCAGTGAAGTCTCGGGGAACACAGATACGCAGTATTTT. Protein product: CASSEVSGNTDTQYF.

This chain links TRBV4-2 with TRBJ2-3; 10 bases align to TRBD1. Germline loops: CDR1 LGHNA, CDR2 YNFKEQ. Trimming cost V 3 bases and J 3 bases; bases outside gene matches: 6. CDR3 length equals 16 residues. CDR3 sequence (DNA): TGTGCCAGCAGCCAGCGACCGGGACAGGGGACAGATACGCAGTATTTT. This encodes CASSQRPGQGTDTQYF.

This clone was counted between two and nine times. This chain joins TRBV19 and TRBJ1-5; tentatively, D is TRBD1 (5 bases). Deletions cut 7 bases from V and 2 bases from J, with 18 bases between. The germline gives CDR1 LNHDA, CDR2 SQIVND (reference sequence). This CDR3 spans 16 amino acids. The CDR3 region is CASTNQGERGNQPQHF. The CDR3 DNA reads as TGTGCCAGTACCAACCAGGGAGAAAGGGGCAATCAGCCCCAGCATTTT. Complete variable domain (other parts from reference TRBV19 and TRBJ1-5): DGGITQSPKYLFRKEGQNVTLSCEQNLNHDAMYWYRQDPGQGLRLIYYSQIVNDFQKGDIAEGYSVSREKKESFPLTVTSAQKNPTAFYLCASTNQGERGNQPQHFGDGTRLSIL.

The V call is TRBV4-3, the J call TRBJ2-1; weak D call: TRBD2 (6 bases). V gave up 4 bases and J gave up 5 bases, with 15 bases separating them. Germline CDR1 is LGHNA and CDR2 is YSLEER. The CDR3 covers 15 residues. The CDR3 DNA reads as TGCGCCAGCAGCCCCCAGCCGGGACTCCACAATGAGCAGTTCTTC. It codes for CASSPQPGLHNEQFF.

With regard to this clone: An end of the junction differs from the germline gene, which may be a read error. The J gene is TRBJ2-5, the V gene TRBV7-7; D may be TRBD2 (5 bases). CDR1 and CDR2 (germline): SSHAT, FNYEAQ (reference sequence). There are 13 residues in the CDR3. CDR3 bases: TGTGCTAGCAGCTTGTCTGCGGGAGAGACCCAGTACTTC. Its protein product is CASSLSAGETQYF.

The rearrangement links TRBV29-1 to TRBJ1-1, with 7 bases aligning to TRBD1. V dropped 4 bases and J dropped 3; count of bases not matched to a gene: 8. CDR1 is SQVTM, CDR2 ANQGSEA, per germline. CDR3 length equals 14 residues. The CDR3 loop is CSVGTVGGYTEAFF. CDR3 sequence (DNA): TGCAGCGTTGGGACCGTAGGGGGCTACACTGAAGCTTTCTTT. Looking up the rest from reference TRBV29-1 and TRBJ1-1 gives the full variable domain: SAVISQKPSRDICQRGTSLTIQCQVDSQVTMMFWYRQQPGQSLTLIATANQGSEATYESGFVIDKFPISRPNLTFSTLTVSNMSPEDSSIYLCSVGTVGGYTEAFFGQGTRLTVV.

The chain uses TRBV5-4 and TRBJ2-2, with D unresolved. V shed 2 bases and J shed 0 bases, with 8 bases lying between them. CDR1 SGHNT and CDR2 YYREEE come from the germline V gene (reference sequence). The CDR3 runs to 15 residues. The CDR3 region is CASSFATSNTGELFF. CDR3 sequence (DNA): TGTGCCAGCAGCTTTGCCACCTCGAACACCGGGGAGCTGTTTTTT.

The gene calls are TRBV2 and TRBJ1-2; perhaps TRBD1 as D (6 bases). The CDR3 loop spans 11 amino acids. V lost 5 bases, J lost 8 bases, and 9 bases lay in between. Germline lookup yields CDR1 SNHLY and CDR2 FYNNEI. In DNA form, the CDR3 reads TGTGCCAGCAGTAACAGGGACGGCTACACCTTC. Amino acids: CASSNRDGYTF.

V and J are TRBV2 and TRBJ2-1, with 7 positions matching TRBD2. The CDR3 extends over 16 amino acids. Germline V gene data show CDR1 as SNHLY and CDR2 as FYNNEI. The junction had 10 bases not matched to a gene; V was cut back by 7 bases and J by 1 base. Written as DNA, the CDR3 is TGTGCCAGCACTCCCCTGGCGGGAGCGTCCTACAATGAGCAGTTCTTC. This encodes CASTPLAGASYNEQFF.

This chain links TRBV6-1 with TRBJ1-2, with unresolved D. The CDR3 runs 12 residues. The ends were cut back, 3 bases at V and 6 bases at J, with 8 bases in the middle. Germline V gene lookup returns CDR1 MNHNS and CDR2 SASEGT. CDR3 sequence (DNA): TGTGCCAGCAGTGATAGGGCTGATGGCTACACCTTC. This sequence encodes CASSDRADGYTF.

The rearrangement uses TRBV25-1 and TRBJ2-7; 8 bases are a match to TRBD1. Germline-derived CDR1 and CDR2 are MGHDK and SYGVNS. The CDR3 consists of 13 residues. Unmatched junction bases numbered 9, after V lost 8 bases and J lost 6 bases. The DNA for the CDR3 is TGTGCCAGCGGGAGGACAGGGATAGGCGAGCAGTACTTC. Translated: CASGRTGIGEQYF.

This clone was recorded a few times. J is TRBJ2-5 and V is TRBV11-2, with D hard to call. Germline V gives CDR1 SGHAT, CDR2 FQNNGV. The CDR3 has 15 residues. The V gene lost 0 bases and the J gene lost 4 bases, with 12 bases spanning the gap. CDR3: CASSLDIRLLETQYF. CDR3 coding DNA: TGTGCCAGCAGCTTAGATATTCGGCTATTAGAGACCCAGTACTTC.

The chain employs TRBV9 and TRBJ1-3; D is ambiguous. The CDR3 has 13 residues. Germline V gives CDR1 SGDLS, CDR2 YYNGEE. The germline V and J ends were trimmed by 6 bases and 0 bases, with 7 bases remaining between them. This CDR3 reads CASKRGSGNTIYF. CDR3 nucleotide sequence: TGTGCCAGCAAACGGGGCTCTGGAAACACCATATATTTT.

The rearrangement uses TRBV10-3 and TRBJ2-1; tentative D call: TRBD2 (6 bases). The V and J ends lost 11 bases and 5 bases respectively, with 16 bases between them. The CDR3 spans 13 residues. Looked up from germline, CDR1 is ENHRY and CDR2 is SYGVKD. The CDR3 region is CAAGTHNDNEQFF. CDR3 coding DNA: TGTGCCGCCGGGACTCATAACGACAATGAGCAGTTCTTC.